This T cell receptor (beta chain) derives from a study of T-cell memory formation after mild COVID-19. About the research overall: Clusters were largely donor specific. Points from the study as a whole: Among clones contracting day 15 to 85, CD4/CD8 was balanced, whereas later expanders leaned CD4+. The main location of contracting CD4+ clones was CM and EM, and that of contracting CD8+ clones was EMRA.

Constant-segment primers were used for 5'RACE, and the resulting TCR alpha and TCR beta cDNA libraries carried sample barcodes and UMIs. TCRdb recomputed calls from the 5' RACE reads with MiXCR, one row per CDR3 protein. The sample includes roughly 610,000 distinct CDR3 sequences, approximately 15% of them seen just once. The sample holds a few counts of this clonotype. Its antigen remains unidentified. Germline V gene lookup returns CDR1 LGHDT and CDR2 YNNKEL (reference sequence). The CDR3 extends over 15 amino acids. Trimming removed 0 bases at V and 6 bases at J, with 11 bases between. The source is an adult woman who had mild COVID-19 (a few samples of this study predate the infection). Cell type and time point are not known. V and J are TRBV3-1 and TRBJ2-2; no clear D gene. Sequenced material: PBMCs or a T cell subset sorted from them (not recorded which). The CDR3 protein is CASSQDWGLPGELFF. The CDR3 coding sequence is TGTGCCAGCAGCCAAGATTGGGGTTTACCCGGGGAGCTGTTTTTT.